This T cell receptor beta chain was found in a study of T cells in localized non-small cell lung cancer. CDR3 length: 17 amino acids. Trimming shortened V by 0 bases and J by 0 bases, and 12 bases separated the two germline ends. CDR1 is SGHRS and CDR2 is YFSETQ in the germline V gene. Study conclusions and caveats: Exceeding tumor, uninvolved adjacent lung had the highest T cell clonality. Analysis by sequencing included only one tumor region, so heterogeneity remains possible.

Profiled with immunoSEQ multiplex PCR; TCRdb holds only in-frame clones, not every one. The sample contains roughly 21,000 clones, 70% to 90% of which appear only once. A remark on this clone: Its antigen is not known.

The source is a male donor older than 55 with stage II lung adenocarcinoma. The source material was peripheral blood mononuclear cells, sampled before any cancer treatment. This chain uses TRBV5-1 with TRBJ2-2; perhaps TRBD2 as D (6 bases). The chain's CDR3 is CASSLASWGANTGELFF. CDR3 DNA: TGCGCCAGCAGCTTGGCCAGTTGGGGGGCGAACACCGGGGAGCTGTTTTTT.